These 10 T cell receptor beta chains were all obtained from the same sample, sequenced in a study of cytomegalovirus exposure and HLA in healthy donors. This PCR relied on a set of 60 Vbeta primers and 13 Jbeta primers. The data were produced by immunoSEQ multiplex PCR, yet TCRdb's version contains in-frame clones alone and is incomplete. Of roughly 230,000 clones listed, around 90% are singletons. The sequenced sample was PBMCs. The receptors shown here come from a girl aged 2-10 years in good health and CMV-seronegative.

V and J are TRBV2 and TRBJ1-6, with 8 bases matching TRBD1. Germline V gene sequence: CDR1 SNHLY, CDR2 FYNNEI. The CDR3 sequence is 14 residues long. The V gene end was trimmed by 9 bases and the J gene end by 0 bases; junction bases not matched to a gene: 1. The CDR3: CARTGGSYNSPLHF. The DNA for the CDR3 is TGTGCCAGAACAGGGGGCTCCTATAATTCACCCCTCCACTTT.

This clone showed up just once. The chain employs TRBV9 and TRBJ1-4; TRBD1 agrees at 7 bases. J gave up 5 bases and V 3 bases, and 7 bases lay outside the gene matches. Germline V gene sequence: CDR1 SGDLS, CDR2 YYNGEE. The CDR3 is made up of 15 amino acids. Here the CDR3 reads CASSAGTVVNEKLFF. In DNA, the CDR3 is TGTGCCAGCAGCGCCGGGACAGTCGTCAATGAAAAACTGTTTTTT.

The CDR3 DNA follows: TGTGCCAGCAGGTCCCTCTGGACAGGGAATCAGCCCCAGCATTTT. This encodes CASRSLWTGNQPQHF. V gene TRBV27 combines with J gene TRBJ1-5; 8 positions match TRBD1. The V and J ends lost 6 bases and 4 bases, in that order; junction bases with no gene match: 8. The germline V gene encodes CDR1 MNHEY and CDR2 SMNVEV (reference sequence). CDR3 length: 15 residues.

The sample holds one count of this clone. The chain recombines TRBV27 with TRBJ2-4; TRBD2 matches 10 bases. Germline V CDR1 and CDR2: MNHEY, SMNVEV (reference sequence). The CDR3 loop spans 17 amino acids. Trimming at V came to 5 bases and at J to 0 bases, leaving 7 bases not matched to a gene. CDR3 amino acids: CASSTRTSGLAKNIQYF. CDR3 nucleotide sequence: TGTGCCAGCAGTACACGGACTAGCGGATTAGCCAAAAACATTCAGTACTTC.

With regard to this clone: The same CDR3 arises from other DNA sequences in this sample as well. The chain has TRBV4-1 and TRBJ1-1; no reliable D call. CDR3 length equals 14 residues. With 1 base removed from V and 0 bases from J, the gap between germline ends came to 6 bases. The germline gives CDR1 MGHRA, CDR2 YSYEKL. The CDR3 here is CASSQARMNTEAFF. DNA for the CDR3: TGCGCCAGCAGCCAAGCGAGAATGAACACTGAAGCTTTCTTT.

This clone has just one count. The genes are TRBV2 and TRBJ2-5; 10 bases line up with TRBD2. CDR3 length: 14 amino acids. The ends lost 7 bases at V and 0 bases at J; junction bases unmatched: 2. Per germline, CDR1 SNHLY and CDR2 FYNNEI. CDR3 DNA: TGTGCCAGCACCAGCGGGAGGGACCAAGAGACCCAGTACTTC. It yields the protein CASTSGRDQETQYF. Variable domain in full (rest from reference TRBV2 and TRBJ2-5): EPEVTQTPSHQVTQMGQEVILRCVPISNHLYFYWYRQILGQKVEFLVSFYNNEISEKSEIFDDQFSVERPDGSNFTLKIRSTKLEDSAMYFCASTSGRDQETQYFGPGTRLLVL.

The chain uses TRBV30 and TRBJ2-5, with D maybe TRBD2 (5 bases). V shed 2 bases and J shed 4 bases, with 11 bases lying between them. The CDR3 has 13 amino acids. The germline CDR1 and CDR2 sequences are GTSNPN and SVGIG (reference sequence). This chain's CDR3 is CAWSHSVGETQYF. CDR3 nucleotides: TGTGCCTGGAGTCATAGCGTCGGAGAGACCCAGTACTTC.

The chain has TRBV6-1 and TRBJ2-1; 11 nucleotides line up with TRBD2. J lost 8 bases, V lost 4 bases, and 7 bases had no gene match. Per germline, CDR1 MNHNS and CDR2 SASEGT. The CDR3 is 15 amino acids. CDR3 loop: CASSAATSGIYEQFF. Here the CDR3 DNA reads TGTGCCAGCAGTGCTGCGACTAGCGGGATTTATGAGCAGTTCTTC.

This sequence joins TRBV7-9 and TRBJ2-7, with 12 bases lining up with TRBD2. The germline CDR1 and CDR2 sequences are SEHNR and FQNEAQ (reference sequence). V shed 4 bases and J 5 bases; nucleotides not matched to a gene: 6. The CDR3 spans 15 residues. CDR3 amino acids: CASSSRLAGAHEQYF. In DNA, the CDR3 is TGTGCCAGCAGCTCACGACTAGCGGGAGCCCACGAGCAGTACTTC.

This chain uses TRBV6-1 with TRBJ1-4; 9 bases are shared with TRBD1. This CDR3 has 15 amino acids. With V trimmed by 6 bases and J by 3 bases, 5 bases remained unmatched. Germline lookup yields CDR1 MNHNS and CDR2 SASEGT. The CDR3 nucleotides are TGTGCCAGCAGAAACCGGGACAGGGCTAATGAAAAACTGTTTTTT. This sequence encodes CASRNRDRANEKLFF.